This T cell receptor beta chain was retrieved from a study of cytomegalovirus exposure and HLA in healthy donors. Whole-study findings and limits: Across all donors, roughly uniform sequencing depth was an assumption of the presence/absence analyses. There were 150 to 200 TCR beta chains listed as cytomegalovirus-associated.

The CDR3 runs to 13 residues. CDR1 is MNHEY, CDR2 SVGAGI, per germline. V dropped 5 bases and J dropped 8; count of bases not matched to a gene: 8. The PCR employed 60 Vbeta primers together with 13 Jbeta primers. The method was immunoSEQ multiplex PCR; TCRdb's version includes in-frame clones alone and lacks a portion of them. Found here are about 76,000 clones, 65% to 85% of them singletons; the top ten hold over 4.5%. Turning to this clone: The antigen is unknown.

What was sequenced was PBMCs. The chain couples TRBV6-5 to TRBJ1-1, with 7 bases lining up with TRBD1. This TCR derives from a man in his 60s in good health and CMV-seropositive. The CDR3 bases are TGTGCCAGCAGTCCACGACAGGGATTGGAAGCTTTCTTT. Protein sequence: CASSPRQGLEAFF.